The following is a TCR beta chain sequence with its context. Its specific antigen is unknown. Within one base of it there is no much larger clone, and no base qualities were kept. This record belongs to a study of T-cell memory formation after mild COVID-19 (dated by TCRdb to the early 2020s). General notes on the study: TCR sequence clusters from the two donors were largely donor specific. The cohort comprised two young, previously healthy adult volunteers, one female and one male. In two donors, T-cell clones that expanded and contracted after mild COVID-19 were tracked by sequencing TCRalpha and TCRbeta repertoires over time.

Deletion took 0 bases off V and 9 bases off J, with a span of 16 bases between the germline ends. The germline V gene (reference sequence) provides CDR1 DFQATT and CDR2 SNEGSKA. From the cysteine through the phenylalanine, the CDR3 covers 14 amino acids. The kept DNA is CDR3 alone, 42 bases in frame from the first base. Ficoll-Paque density gradient centrifugation was used to isolate PBMCs. The paper's findings and limits, for the study overall: Only a couple of mild cases were covered by the study, and larger cohorts that include severe cases with pre-infection samples were considered necessary. Some responding clones were detected in pre-infection memory, suggesting pre-existing cross-reactive memory T cells joined the SARS-CoV-2 response. SARS-CoV-2 specificity was not confirmed for the second-wave clones peaking on day 37. Clones that contracted from day 15 to 85 showed balanced CD4/CD8 phenotypes, whereas a second wave of clones that expanded from day 15 to 37 leaned towards CD4+. Contracting CD4+ clones were found mainly in CM and EM memory subsets, while CD8+ clones were enriched in EMRA.

TCRdb names Illumina NovaSeq 6000 as the instrument used. TCRalpha and TCRbeta cDNA libraries were built by 5'RACE with constant-segment primers, adding sample barcodes and unique molecular identifiers. RNA was extracted from every sample with Trizol reagent. Amplification of the libraries took two PCR steps, and the second step added a second sample barcode plus Illumina TruSeq adapters. Sequencing of the libraries was done on an Illumina NovaSeq, producing 2 x 150 bp paired-end reads. The published analysis was carried out like this. Reads were demultiplexed and collapsed into UMI-guided consensus sequences with migec v1.2.7. Using mixcr v2.1.11, the UMI consensuses were aligned to TRA and TRB V and J templates and assembled into clonotypes. Clonotypes were classified as expanded or contracted when called significant by both edgeR and NoisET, with noise models trained on biological replicates. For edgeR calls, the cutoffs were a false discovery rate-adjusted p below 0.01 and a log2 fold-change threshold of 1. As an exploratory analysis of dynamics, max-normalized trajectories of the 1000 most abundant clonotypes were examined by PCA with hierarchical clustering. Each responding clone was given a CD4 or CD8 phenotype based on the CD4+ and CD8+ repertoires, which had been sequenced separately. TCRdb handled the public reads itself, with Q25 trimming in fastp and clone calling in MiXCR, and kept productive beta chains. Rows matching on CDR3 protein sequence are summarized as one entry with the most common DNA and genes. The authors' filters were not applied to this entry. Present in this sample are 350,000 to 500,000 distinct CDR3 sequences, roughly 18% of which were seen just once. The ten largest clones add up to roughly a fifth of the sample.

The TCR was taken from a man aged 18 to 29 who had mild COVID-19 (a few samples of this study predate the infection). The sample titles of this study are shuffled in the database, so cell type and time point are left out; the donor was told from shared clones. Sequenced input: PBMCs or a T cell subset sorted from them (not recorded which). The sequence is built from TRBV20-1 and TRBJ2-3; a tentative D match to TRBD2 spans 6 bases. In nucleotide form, the sequence is TGCAGTGCTAGAGAAGGGGCCATTACTAGCACGCAGTATTTT. Its protein product is CSAREGAITSTQYF.